A single sample is the source of the 20 T cell receptor beta chains below, sequenced in a study of T cells expressing NK-cell markers. From its re-call of the 5' RACE reads, TCRdb lists each CDR3 protein once, without DNA. The sample is made up of hundreds of thousands of distinct CDR3 sequences, and the top ten hold 5.2% of it. The source material was blood T cells: a sorted CD56 or NKG2C T cell subset, CD4+ or CD8+ T cells, or bulk PBMC T cells (not recorded which). The receptors derive from a man between 18 and 69 years old in good health.

The chain combines TRBV7-2 with TRBJ2-7; no DNA is available, so the TRBD1 call from TCRdb remains unchecked. Germline CDR1 and CDR2: SGHTA and FQGNSA. The CDR3 contains 15 residues. The CDR3 region is CASSPRTGGAYEQYF.

The chain is built from TRBV7-9 and TRBJ1-2; the D call from TCRdb, TRBD1, cannot be confirmed without DNA. This CDR3 comprises 15 residues. Looked up from germline, CDR1 is SEHNR and CDR2 is FQNEAQ (reference sequence). The CDR3 is CASSLEVVGHGGYTF.

Here the CDR3 reads CAISDWGIEQFF. This sequence joins TRBV10-3 and TRBJ2-1; the TCRdb call, TRBD1, lacks DNA for checking. The V gene's germline CDR1 is ENHRY and CDR2 SYGVKD. CDR3 length: 12 amino acids.

The chain is built from TRBV5-1 and TRBJ1-5. CDR1 and CDR2 (germline): SGHRS, YFSETQ. This CDR3 spans 17 amino acids. The CDR3 protein is CASSFLPGADSNQPQHF.

The chain combines TRBV6-5 with TRBJ1-5; TCRdb's D gene call, TRBD1, goes unchecked for lack of DNA. In germline, CDR1 is MNHEY, CDR2 SVGAGI. The CDR3 is made up of 16 amino acids. The CDR3 protein is CASSYSWSGGNQPQHF.

V gene TRBV18 combines with J gene TRBJ2-2. Germline V gives CDR1 KGHSH, CDR2 LQKENI. The CDR3 is made up of 18 amino acids. CDR3: CASSPPLGAGKNTGELFF.

The chain employs TRBV23-1 and TRBJ2-4. TRBV23-1 is noted as an ORF with a role that remains uncertain. The CDR3 runs to 12 residues. CDR3 sequence reads: CARILAKNIQYF.

V usage is TRBV6-2 or TRBV6-3 and J usage is TRBJ2-1; TCRdb's assignment of TRBD1 cannot be checked, as there is no DNA. Germline CDR1 is MNHEY and CDR2 is SVGEGT. This CDR3 is 16 amino acids long. The CDR3 sequence is CASTRTWSSQGGEQFF.

V usage is TRBV20-1 and J usage is TRBJ2-1. Germline V gives CDR1 DFQATT, CDR2 SNEGSKA (reference sequence). The CDR3 is 13 residues long. Here the CDR3 reads CSATTGLASEQFF.

V is TRBV27 and J is TRBJ2-5; TCRdb outputs TRBD1, but without DNA this stays unchecked. Germline CDR1 reads MNHEY; CDR2 reads SMNVEV (reference sequence). The length of the CDR3 is 13 residues. CDR3: CASARGVLGTQYF.

The chain is built from TRBV2 and TRBJ1-6. The CDR3 runs 14 residues. Germline CDR1 and CDR2: SNHLY and FYNNEI. The chain's CDR3 is CASNLNGVSSPLHF.

V and J are TRBV7-8 and TRBJ1-2. CDR1 SGHVS and CDR2 FQNEAQ come from the germline V gene. The CDR3 has 14 residues. The CDR3 here is CASSLIGPVYGYTF. The variable domain in full, with the rest retrieved from reference TRBV7-8 and TRBJ1-2, is GAGVSQSPRYKVAKRGQDVALRCDPISGHVSLFWYQQALGQGPEFLTYFQNEAQLDKSGLPSDRFFAERPEGSVSTLKIQRTQQEDSAVYLCASSLIGPVYGYTFGSGTRLTVV.

The J gene is TRBJ1-6, the V gene TRBV7-2; lacking DNA, the TRBD1 call made by TCRdb goes unchecked. This CDR3 contains 16 residues. Germline values: CDR1 SGHTA, CDR2 FQGNSA. The CDR3 reads CASSLGGTANHRPLHF.

The chain recombines TRBV12-3 or TRBV12-4 with TRBJ2-3; there is no DNA to check the TCRdb D call of TRBD2. This CDR3 contains 15 residues. The CDR3 sequence: CASSLRLANTDTQYF.

This rearrangement joins TRBV4-2 to TRBJ2-5. CDR1 is LGHNA, CDR2 YNFKEQ, per germline. The CDR3 spans 12 residues. The CDR3 loop reads CASSQEGATQYF.

The chain couples TRBV3-1 to TRBJ2-1; the D call of TRBD1 rests on TCRdb alone, since no DNA is present to check it. This CDR3 has 15 residues. Germline values: CDR1 LGHDT, CDR2 YNNKEL (reference sequence). CDR3 protein: CASSQSLSGGGEQFF.

The gene calls are TRBV20-1 and TRBJ1-2; as DNA is missing, the TRBD1 call by TCRdb cannot be tested. Germline V gene lookup returns CDR1 DFQATT and CDR2 SNEGSKA (reference sequence). The CDR3 is made up of 13 amino acids. The CDR3: CSASRQGGYGYTF.

The gene calls are TRBV27 and TRBJ2-7; TCRdb indicates TRBD1, and absent DNA this call remains unverified. CDR1 MNHEY and CDR2 SMNVEV come from the germline V gene (reference sequence). The CDR3 is 14 residues long. This CDR3 reads CASSSPSGVGEQYF.

The rearrangement uses TRBV4-2 and TRBJ1-6. The germline V gene has CDR1 LGHNA and CDR2 YNFKEQ. CDR3 length: 16 residues. The CDR3 protein is CASSQGFSTINSPLHF.

The J gene is TRBJ1-3, the V gene TRBV5-5; TCRdb's D call of TRBD1 is untestable without DNA. The CDR3 consists of 15 residues. CDR1 is SGHKS and CDR2 is YYEKEE in the germline V gene (reference sequence). The CDR3 loop is CASSFDPGQGNTIYF.